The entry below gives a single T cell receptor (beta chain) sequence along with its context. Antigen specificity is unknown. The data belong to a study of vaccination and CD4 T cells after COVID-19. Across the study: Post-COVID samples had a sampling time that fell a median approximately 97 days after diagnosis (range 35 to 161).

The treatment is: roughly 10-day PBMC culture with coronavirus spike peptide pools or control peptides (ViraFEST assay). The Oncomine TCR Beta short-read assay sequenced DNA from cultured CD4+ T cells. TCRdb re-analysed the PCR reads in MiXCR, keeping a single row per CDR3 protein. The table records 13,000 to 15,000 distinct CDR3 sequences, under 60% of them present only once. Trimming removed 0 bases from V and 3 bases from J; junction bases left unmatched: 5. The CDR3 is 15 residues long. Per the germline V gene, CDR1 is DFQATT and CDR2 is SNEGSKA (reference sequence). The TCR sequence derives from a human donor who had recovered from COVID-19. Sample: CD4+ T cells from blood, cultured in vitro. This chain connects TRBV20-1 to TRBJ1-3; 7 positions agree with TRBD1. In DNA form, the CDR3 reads TGCAGTGCTAGAGATCTACAGGGGTATGGAAACACCATATATTTT. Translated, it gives CSARDLQGYGNTIYF.